This TCR beta chain was sequenced during a study of identical twins. Study-wide results and caveats: The study found weaker excess twin sharing in beta out-of-frame sequences.

With 3 bases removed from V and 7 bases from J, the gap between germline ends came to 7 bases. This CDR3 is 12 amino acids long. This clonotype showed up many times. The antigen is not known. TCRdb passed the 5' RACE reads through MiXCR, listing each CDR3 protein once. The sample includes hundreds of thousands of distinct CDR3 sequences, 15% to 20% of them seen just once. This sample also belongs to another study, concerning T cells expressing NK-cell markers. As that report states: Repertoire data for TCR beta were derived from sorted T cells (CD3+CD56+NKG2C+, CD3+CD56+NKG2C- and CD3+CD56-NKG2C+). Top CD8+ clonotypes included the dominant CD3+CD56+NKG2C+ clonotypes in roughly 6 donors.

The rearrangement uses TRBV12-3 or TRBV12-4 and TRBJ2-1, with no clear D. Sequenced sample: PBMCs. The receptor's source is a woman younger than 35 in good health. The CDR3 DNA reads TGTGCCAGCAGTTTGGATCGGAATGAGCAGTTCTTC. Its protein product is CASSLDRNEQFF.